Below, one TCR beta chain is given with its context. The antigen is undetermined. CDR3 length: 15 residues. J was trimmed by 10 bases and V by 0 bases; bases with no gene match: 7. The germline V gene encodes CDR1 SGHRS and CDR2 YFSETQ. This record comes from a study of Ad26.COV2.S vaccination and SARS-CoV-2 variants. On the study more broadly: The Ad26.COV2.S arm of the COV1001 trial was where the donor was placed.

Study-wide results and caveats: It was reported that spike-specific CD8+ and CD4+ T cell responses were substantially broad after vaccination.

As for treatment: over 15 received Ad26.COV2.S at low or high dose, single or two shots; several received placebo; per-sample allocation not given. Collection of the samples took place on day 63 after the first injection of vaccine or placebo. Profiling relied on immunoSEQ multiplex PCR, and the TCRdb table lists in-frame clones only, not all of them. The sample comprises more than 300,000 clones, approximately 86% of which are singletons, and roughly 1.9% rests with the top ten. The source is a person aged 18-60 years who received the Ad26.COV2.S COVID-19 vaccine or a placebo. The rearrangement joins TRBV5-1 to TRBJ2-2; TRBD1 matches 9 bases. This material consisted of peripheral blood, taken in a trial of Ad26.COV2.S vaccine versus placebo. The CDR3 DNA sequence: TGCGCCAGCAGCTTGGGCGGGACAGGGTACCCGGAGCTGTTTTTT. Its translation is CASSLGGTGYPELFF.